The rows below give T cell receptor beta chains drawn from one sample of a study of cytomegalovirus exposure and HLA in healthy donors. Assay used: immunoSEQ multiplex PCR; TCRdb lists only in-frame clones, some missing. Of approximately 150,000 clones in the sample, around three quarters are singletons; the top ten hold roughly 6.2%. Sequencing input: PBMCs. Receptors originate from a woman aged 40 to 50 in good health and CMV-seropositive. Both conserved end residues are part of each CDR3. The D gene is left open where the match is weak. Only part of the rows carry a size: once, few, many, or a class if the clone is expanded.

j_gene: TRBJ2-1; abundance: -; len: 15; d_gene: -; v_gene: TRBV2; CDR3aa: CASSEGRGSYNEQFF; CDR3nt: TGTGCCAGCAGTGAAGGGAGAGGCTCCTACAATGAGCAGTTCTTC
j_gene: TRBJ1-5; abundance: -; len: 14; d_gene: -; v_gene: TRBV5-5; CDR3aa: CASSLLGANQPQHF; CDR3nt: TGTGCCAGCAGCTTGTTAGGGGCCAATCAGCCCCAGCATTTT
j_gene: TRBJ2-7; abundance: once; len: 15; d_gene: TRBD1; v_gene: TRBV11-3; CDR3aa: CASSLSGQGRDEQYF; CDR3nt: TGTGCCAGCAGCTTATCGGGACAGGGGCGCGACGAGCAGTACTTC
j_gene: TRBJ2-2; abundance: -; len: 13; d_gene: -; v_gene: TRBV5-1; CDR3aa: CASTTGNTGELFF; CDR3nt: TGCGCCAGCACTACAGGGAACACCGGGGAGCTGTTTTTT
j_gene: TRBJ2-5; abundance: -; len: 12; d_gene: TRBD1; v_gene: TRBV28; CDR3aa: CAGGTGRETQYF; CDR3nt: TGTGCCGGGGGGACAGGGAGGGAGACCCAGTACTTC
j_gene: TRBJ1-4; abundance: -; len: 16; d_gene: -; v_gene: TRBV5-1; CDR3aa: CASSLATGPPNEKLFF; CDR3nt: TGCGCCAGCAGCTTGGCAACAGGGCCACCTAATGAAAAACTGTTTTTT
j_gene: TRBJ2-7; abundance: -; len: 13; d_gene: -; v_gene: TRBV19; CDR3aa: CASSMGLNYEQYF; CDR3nt: TGTGCCAGTAGTATGGGGCTCAACTACGAGCAGTACTTC
j_gene: TRBJ1-2; abundance: -; len: 14; d_gene: -; v_gene: TRBV28; CDR3aa: CASTFAGTSYGYTF; CDR3nt: TGTGCCAGCACTTTTGCCGGGACATCATATGGCTACACCTTC
j_gene: TRBJ2-3; abundance: -; len: 15; d_gene: TRBD2; v_gene: TRBV5-8; CDR3aa: CASNPGLAGSGTQYF; CDR3nt: TGTGCCTCCAATCCGGGACTAGCTGGTTCCGGGACGCAGTATTTT
j_gene: TRBJ2-1; abundance: -; len: 11; d_gene: -; v_gene: TRBV20-1; CDR3aa: CSAPGLEDQFF; CDR3nt: TGCAGTGCCCCGGGACTGGAGGATCAGTTCTTC
j_gene: TRBJ2-7; abundance: -; len: 16; d_gene: TRBD1; v_gene: TRBV5-4; CDR3aa: CASSLAPGQGSGEQYF; CDR3nt: TGTGCCAGCAGCTTGGCACCGGGACAGGGATCGGGCGAGCAGTACTTC
j_gene: TRBJ1-1; abundance: few; len: 15; d_gene: TRBD1; v_gene: TRBV6-6; CDR3aa: CASSYVGQGPLGAFF; CDR3nt: TGTGCCAGCAGTTACGTGGGACAGGGGCCTCTTGGAGCTTTCTTT
j_gene: TRBJ1-4; abundance: -; len: 15; d_gene: TRBD1; v_gene: TRBV5-6; CDR3aa: CASSLIGTANEKLFF; CDR3nt: TGTGCCAGCAGCTTGATCGGGACAGCTAATGAAAAACTGTTTTTT
j_gene: TRBJ2-1; abundance: -; len: 14; d_gene: -; v_gene: TRBV6-1; CDR3aa: CASSDQGPYNEQFF; CDR3nt: TGTGCCAGCAGTGATCAGGGTCCATACAATGAGCAGTTCTTC
j_gene: TRBJ2-7; abundance: -; len: 15; d_gene: TRBD1; v_gene: TRBV11-1; CDR3aa: CASSFSDRGSGEQYF; CDR3nt: TGTGCCAGCAGTTTCTCGGACAGGGGTAGCGGCGAGCAGTACTTC
j_gene: TRBJ1-4; abundance: -; len: 19; d_gene: TRBD1; v_gene: TRBV10-1; CDR3aa: CASSGPNRGSPATNEKLFF; CDR3nt: TGCGCCAGCAGTGGCCCCAACAGGGGGAGCCCTGCAACTAATGAAAAACTGTTTTTT
j_gene: TRBJ2-1; abundance: -; len: 14; d_gene: TRBD2; v_gene: TRBV28; CDR3aa: CASTGTSGSNEQFF; CDR3nt: TGTGCCAGCACCGGGACTAGCGGGAGTAATGAGCAGTTCTTC
j_gene: TRBJ1-6; abundance: -; len: 12; d_gene: TRBD1; v_gene: TRBV7-8; CDR3aa: CASSSNRGPLHF; CDR3nt: TGTGCCAGCAGCTCCAACAGGGGGCCCCTCCACTTT
j_gene: TRBJ1-1; abundance: few; len: 14; d_gene: -; v_gene: TRBV28; CDR3aa: CASSSSQGNTEAFF; CDR3nt: TGTGCCAGCAGTTCATCCCAGGGGAACACTGAAGCTTTCTTT
j_gene: TRBJ1-2; abundance: -; len: 16; d_gene: TRBD1; v_gene: TRBV7-8; CDR3aa: CASSLGGQGANYGYTF; CDR3nt: TGTGCCAGCAGCTTAGGGGGACAGGGAGCTAACTATGGCTACACCTTC
j_gene: TRBJ2-3; abundance: -; len: 15; d_gene: -; v_gene: TRBV15; CDR3aa: CATSRDPRAADTQYF; CDR3nt: TGTGCCACCAGCAGAGATCCCAGGGCGGCAGATACGCAGTATTTT
j_gene: TRBJ2-3; abundance: -; len: 14; d_gene: -; v_gene: TRBV4-2; CDR3aa: CASSQAAGDGTQYF; CDR3nt: TGTGCCAGCAGCCAAGCGGCGGGCGACGGTACGCAGTATTTT
j_gene: TRBJ2-7; abundance: -; len: 16; d_gene: -; v_gene: TRBV7-9; CDR3aa: CASRESGGGGAYEQYF; CDR3nt: TGTGCCAGCAGAGAGTCCGGTGGAGGGGGGGCCTACGAGCAGTACTTC
j_gene: TRBJ1-1; abundance: -; len: 15; d_gene: -; v_gene: TRBV2; CDR3aa: CASSEIRQGSAEAFF; CDR3nt: TGTGCCAGCAGTGAAATACGGCAGGGGAGCGCTGAAGCTTTCTTT
j_gene: TRBJ2-1; abundance: -; len: 15; d_gene: TRBD2; v_gene: TRBV5-1; CDR3aa: CASSLVPSGPNEQFF; CDR3nt: TGCGCCAGCAGCTTGGTTCCTAGCGGACCCAATGAGCAGTTCTTC
j_gene: TRBJ2-7; abundance: -; len: 14; d_gene: TRBD2; v_gene: TRBV29-1; CDR3aa: CSVGGGGSSYEQYF; CDR3nt: TGCAGCGTTGGGGGCGGCGGGAGCTCCTACGAGCAGTACTTC
j_gene: TRBJ1-1; abundance: -; len: 13; d_gene: -; v_gene: TRBV5-8; CDR3aa: CASSLQMNTEAFF; CDR3nt: TGTGCCAGCAGCTTACAGATGAACACTGAAGCTTTCTTT
j_gene: TRBJ2-7; abundance: -; len: 15; d_gene: -; v_gene: TRBV19; CDR3aa: CASRRTSQGRDEQYF; CDR3nt: TGTGCCAGTAGGAGGACGAGTCAAGGCAGGGACGAGCAGTACTTC
j_gene: TRBJ2-6; abundance: once; len: 15; d_gene: -; v_gene: TRBV4-2; CDR3aa: CASSQDSSGANVLTF; CDR3nt: TGTGCCAGCAGCCAAGATAGCTCTGGGGCCAACGTCCTGACTTTC
j_gene: TRBJ2-1; abundance: -; len: 15; d_gene: -; v_gene: TRBV4-2; CDR3aa: CASNHPAPQINEQFF; CDR3nt: TGTGCCAGCAACCACCCCGCACCCCAGATCAATGAGCAGTTCTTC
j_gene: TRBJ1-2; abundance: -; len: 15; d_gene: TRBD1; v_gene: TRBV5-1; CDR3aa: CASSLTGQGAYGYTF; CDR3nt: TGCGCCAGCAGCTTGACGGGACAGGGGGCTTATGGCTACACCTTC
j_gene: TRBJ2-3; abundance: -; len: 14; d_gene: -; v_gene: TRBV2; CDR3aa: CASSGRTLGDTQYF; CDR3nt: TGTGCCAGCAGTGGAAGGACTCTGGGCGATACGCAGTATTTT
j_gene: TRBJ2-4; abundance: -; len: 20; d_gene: -; v_gene: TRBV28; CDR3aa: CASSSLRDALRSLAKNIQYF; CDR3nt: TGTGCCAGCAGCTCCCTCAGGGATGCCCTACGTAGTCTGGCCAAAAACATTCAGTACTTC
j_gene: TRBJ1-4; abundance: once; len: 13; d_gene: -; v_gene: TRBV2; CDR3aa: CASSAGFNEKLFF; CDR3nt: TGTGCCAGCAGTGCGGGGTTTAATGAAAAACTGTTTTTT
j_gene: TRBJ2-1; abundance: -; len: 16; d_gene: TRBD2; v_gene: TRBV5-1; CDR3aa: CASSTGLAGGLNEQFF; CDR3nt: TGCGCCAGCAGCACAGGACTAGCGGGAGGGCTGAATGAGCAGTTCTTC
j_gene: TRBJ2-1; abundance: -; len: 16; d_gene: TRBD1; v_gene: TRBV11-3; CDR3aa: CASSPRQGALGNEQFF; CDR3nt: TGTGCTAGCAGCCCACGGCAGGGGGCGTTGGGGAATGAGCAGTTCTTC
j_gene: TRBJ2-2; abundance: -; len: 11; d_gene: -; v_gene: TRBV2; CDR3aa: CATSNSGELFF; CDR3nt: TGTGCCACTTCTAACTCCGGGGAGCTGTTTTTT
j_gene: TRBJ2-1; abundance: -; len: 18; d_gene: TRBD2; v_gene: TRBV4-2; CDR3aa: CASSQVPISGSSYNEQFF; CDR3nt: TGTGCCAGCAGCCAAGTACCAATTAGCGGGAGCTCCTACAATGAGCAGTTCTTC
j_gene: TRBJ2-2; abundance: -; len: 16; d_gene: TRBD1; v_gene: TRBV28; CDR3aa: CAIQKRTGDKTGELFF; CDR3nt: TGTGCCATCCAAAAGAGGACAGGGGATAAGACCGGGGAGCTGTTTTTT
j_gene: TRBJ2-7; abundance: -; len: 15; d_gene: TRBD2; v_gene: TRBV27; CDR3aa: CASGSLAGGSYEQYF; CDR3nt: TGTGCCAGCGGTTCACTAGCGGGAGGATCCTACGAGCAGTACTTC
j_gene: TRBJ1-2; abundance: -; len: 15; d_gene: -; v_gene: TRBV4-1; CDR3aa: CASSLGAGPNYGYTF; CDR3nt: TGCGCCAGCAGCCTAGGGGCAGGGCCTAACTATGGCTACACCTTC
j_gene: TRBJ2-7; abundance: -; len: 13; d_gene: TRBD1; v_gene: TRBV29-1; CDR3aa: CSVERQGTYEQYF; CDR3nt: TGCAGCGTGGAAAGACAGGGCACGTACGAGCAGTACTTC
j_gene: TRBJ1-1; abundance: -; len: 14; d_gene: -; v_gene: TRBV6-5; CDR3aa: CASSYLGGRTEAFF; CDR3nt: TGTGCCAGCAGTTATTTGGGGGGGAGAACTGAAGCTTTCTTT
j_gene: TRBJ1-4; abundance: -; len: 12; d_gene: -; v_gene: TRBV19; CDR3aa: CASKGLNEKLFF; CDR3nt: TGTGCCAGTAAGGGACTGAATGAAAAACTGTTTTTT
j_gene: TRBJ2-7; abundance: -; len: 13; d_gene: -; v_gene: TRBV19; CDR3aa: CASSPDPNREQYF; CDR3nt: TGTGCCAGTAGTCCAGACCCTAACAGGGAGCAGTACTTC
j_gene: TRBJ2-3; abundance: few; len: 14; d_gene: TRBD2; v_gene: TRBV7-2; CDR3aa: CASSPGTSVDTQYF; CDR3nt: TGTGCCAGCAGCCCGGGGACTAGTGTGGATACGCAGTATTTT
j_gene: TRBJ2-3; abundance: -; len: 15; d_gene: -; v_gene: TRBV4-2; CDR3aa: CASSPVATLTDTQYF; CDR3nt: TGTGCCAGCAGCCCGGTCGCTACCCTCACAGATACGCAGTATTTT
j_gene: TRBJ2-2; abundance: -; len: 16; d_gene: TRBD1; v_gene: TRBV7-9; CDR3aa: CSSSLIRGLNTGELFF; CDR3nt: TGTTCCAGCAGCTTGATCAGGGGGCTTAACACCGGGGAGCTGTTTTTT
j_gene: TRBJ2-1; abundance: -; len: 20; d_gene: TRBD2; v_gene: TRBV11-3; CDR3aa: CASSLDQGGSFSSSYNEQFF; CDR3nt: TGTGCCAGCAGCTTAGATCAGGGCGGGAGCTTTTCGAGCTCCTACAATGAGCAGTTCTTC
j_gene: TRBJ2-1; abundance: few; len: 15; d_gene: TRBD2; v_gene: TRBV11-3; CDR3aa: CASSLGLAGVNEQFF; CDR3nt: TGTGCCAGCAGCTTGGGACTAGCGGGAGTTAATGAGCAGTTCTTC